The 30 T cell receptor beta chains below all came from one sample that was sequenced in a study of cytomegalovirus exposure and HLA in healthy donors. The PCR made use of 60 Vbeta and 13 Jbeta primers. The repertoire was sequenced with immunoSEQ multiplex PCR; TCRdb's copy has only in-frame clones and lacks some. Among 210,000 or so clones listed, less than 80% were seen once. Sample: PBMCs. These receptor sequences come from a girl aged 2-9 years in good health and CMV-seronegative.

The chain is built from TRBV6-5 and TRBJ1-1; 7 nucleotides align to TRBD1. Losses at the gene ends were 1 base for V and 6 bases for J; bases not matched to a gene: 5. The CDR3 has 14 residues. CDR1 is MNHEY, CDR2 SVGAGI, per germline. The CDR3 region is CASSYLGDRAEAFF. The CDR3 region has the DNA TGTGCCAGCAGTTACTTGGGAGACAGGGCTGAAGCTTTCTTT.

V is TRBV27 and J is TRBJ2-3; tentatively, D is TRBD2 (6 bases). The CDR3 has 17 amino acids. Trimming shortened V by 6 bases and J by 2 bases, and 21 bases separated the two germline ends. Germline V gene sequence: CDR1 MNHEY, CDR2 SMNVEV (reference sequence). The CDR3 bases are TGTGCCAGCAGAGCTACCCAATCGGGACTTGTCACAGATACGCAGTATTTT. It specifies CASRATQSGLVTDTQYF.

The chain is built from TRBV12-5 and TRBJ2-7, with 9 bases that match TRBD1. This CDR3 has 17 residues. The germline CDR1 and CDR2 sequences are LGHNT and FRNRAP. The ends lost 1 base at V and 5 bases at J; junction bases unmatched: 12. CDR3 nucleotide sequence: TGTGCTAGTGGTTTGGGGGGACAGGGAATAGTTCGGGACGAGCAGTACTTC. Protein product: CASGLGGQGIVRDEQYF.

The chain recombines TRBV27 with TRBJ2-7, with D possibly being TRBD1 (5 bases). Germline values: CDR1 MNHEY, CDR2 SMNVEV (reference sequence). There are 12 residues in the CDR3. Trimming left V 10 bases short and J 2 bases short, with 12 bases between. CDR3 sequence reads: CATGHQTYEQYF. The CDR3 bases are TGTGCCACCGGACACCAAACCTACGAGCAGTACTTC.

The table lists this clone with a count of one. The chain carries TRBV29-1 and TRBJ2-7; a weak D match, TRBD2 (6 bases). The germline gives CDR1 SQVTM, CDR2 ANQGSEA. The CDR3 loop spans 13 amino acids. V lost 3 bases, J lost 9 bases, and 18 bases lay in between. The CDR3 bases are TGCAGCGTTGAGCGGGGACCTACGAGCGGGCAGTACTTC. It yields the protein CSVERGPTSGQYF.

The chain has TRBV7-7 and TRBJ2-1; possible D gene TRBD1, 5 bases. CDR3 length: 13 amino acids. V was pared by 5 bases and J by 6 bases, with 11 bases between. Germline V gene lookup returns CDR1 SSHAT and CDR2 FNYEAQ (reference sequence). Written as DNA, the CDR3 is TGTGCCAGCAGCCTTACAGGTGGCAATGAGCAGTTCTTC. Translation gives CASSLTGGNEQFF.

The chain recombines TRBV5-5 with TRBJ2-3; TRBD1 matches at 9 bases. The CDR3 runs to 14 residues. V lost 4 bases and J lost 5; bases outside the gene matches: 5. Germline lookup yields CDR1 SGHKS and CDR2 YYEKEE (reference sequence). CDR3 amino acids: CASSVQGAGDTQYF. In nucleotides, the CDR3 is TGTGCCAGCAGCGTACAGGGGGCCGGAGATACGCAGTATTTT.

This clone has only a few counts. Different DNA sequences within this sample yield the same CDR3. The chain joins TRBV25-1 to TRBJ1-1; D unresolved. CDR1 is MGHDK, CDR2 SYGVNS, per germline. Trimming took 3 bases from V and 4 from J, leaving 6 bases between them. CDR3 length: 12 amino acids. The CDR3 spells CASSDPGTEAFF. The CDR3, as DNA: TGTGCCAGCAGTGATCCCGGCACTGAAGCTTTCTTT.

The J gene is TRBJ2-1, the V gene TRBV5-6; perhaps TRBD1 as D (6 bases). The CDR3 totals 17 residues. Per germline, CDR1 SGHDT and CDR2 YYEEEE. Trimming cost V 4 bases and J 0 bases, with 17 bases left between them. The CDR3 sequence is CASSPATTGSSYNEQFF. Here the CDR3 DNA reads TGTGCCAGCAGCCCTGCTACGACAGGCAGCTCCTACAATGAGCAGTTCTTC.

This clone has only one observation. V usage is TRBV18 and J usage is TRBJ2-5, with a weak D call TRBD1 (6 bases). Germline loops: CDR1 KGHSH, CDR2 LQKENI. There are 13 residues in the CDR3. V was clipped by 7 bases and J by 7 bases, with 16 bases between them. The CDR3 loop reads CASLPDSLRTQYF. DNA for the CDR3: TGTGCCAGCTTACCGGACAGTCTGAGGACCCAGTACTTC.

The rearrangement links TRBV7-9 to TRBJ2-1; 7 positions match TRBD1. CDR3 length: 16 amino acids. The V and J ends lost 5 bases and 5 bases, in that order; junction bases with no gene match: 12. Germline CDR1 and CDR2: SEHNR and FQNEAQ (reference sequence). The CDR3 loop reads CASSPRTGRADNEQFF. Written as DNA, the CDR3 is TGTGCCAGCAGCCCGAGGACAGGACGGGCGGACAATGAGCAGTTCTTC.

This clone was recorded once. The gene calls are TRBV6-1 and TRBJ2-7; 11 nucleotides line up with TRBD2. Germline trimming cut 2 bases from V and 10 bases from J; bases unmatched to any gene: 13. This CDR3 has 16 residues. CDR1 is MNHNS and CDR2 is SASEGT in the germline V gene. The CDR3 nucleotides read TGTGCCAGCAGTGAAATTTCAAAATCGGGACTAGCGGTTCAGTACTTC. Protein: CASSEISKSGLAVQYF.

The rearrangement joins TRBV9 to TRBJ2-7; TRBD2 matches 7 bases. Trimming removed 0 bases from V and 3 bases from J; junction bases left unmatched: 12. This CDR3 comprises 17 residues. Germline CDR1 reads SGDLS; CDR2 reads YYNGEE. The CDR3 nucleotides are TGTGCCAGCAGCGTAGGATCAAGGGGCCGGGGGGACTACGAGCAGTACTTC. Protein sequence: CASSVGSRGRGDYEQYF. The full variable domain, rest sourced from reference TRBV9 and TRBJ2-7, is DSGVTQTPKHLITATGQRVTLRCSPRSGDLSVYWYQQSLDQGLQFLIQYYNGEERAKGNILERFSAQQFPDLHSELNLSSLELGDSALYFCASSVGSRGRGDYEQYFGPGTRLTVT.

This clone has only one observation. This rearrangement joins TRBV13 to TRBJ1-4, with 7 bases matching TRBD1. This CDR3 is 14 amino acids long. Unmatched junction bases numbered 4, after V lost 6 bases and J lost 3 bases. Germline CDR1 reads PRHDT; CDR2 reads FYEKMQ (reference sequence). CDR3 sequence: CASRTRGANEKLFF. The CDR3 DNA follows: TGTGCCAGCAGAACCAGGGGGGCTAATGAAAAACTGTTTTTT.

On this clone: An end of the junction differs from the germline gene, which may be a read error. V gene TRBV7-9 combines with J gene TRBJ1-2; D gene unclear. Germline assignment: CDR1 SEHNR and CDR2 FQNEAQ (reference sequence). The CDR3 loop spans 14 amino acids. CDR3 sequence reads: CSSSLIGINYGYTF. For the CDR3, the DNA is TGTTCCAGCAGCTTAATTGGCATAAACTATGGCTACACCTTC.

This chain's CDR3 is CASSEFDRASQPQHF. The CDR3 DNA reads TGTGCCAGCAGTGAATTCGACAGGGCTAGTCAGCCCCAGCATTTT. The chain combines TRBV2 with TRBJ1-5; 7 positions agree with TRBD1. The CDR3 is 15 amino acids. In germline, CDR1 is SNHLY, CDR2 FYNNEI. The junction had 7 bases not matched to a gene; V was cut back by 2 bases and J by 6 bases.

The CDR3 region has the DNA TGTGCCAGCAGCTTGACAGCCTCTGGCACCGGGGAGCTGTTTTTT. This encodes CASSLTASGTGELFF. The V gene is TRBV7-9, the J gene TRBJ2-2; tentatively, D is TRBD1 (5 bases). Germline V gives CDR1 SEHNR, CDR2 FQNEAQ (reference sequence). The CDR3 sequence is 15 residues long. V was clipped by 3 bases and J by 4 bases, with 12 bases between them.

A single count supports this clone. The V gene is TRBV6-1, the J gene TRBJ1-2; the D is unclear. Trimming removed 4 bases at V and 4 bases at J, with 7 bases between. CDR1 and CDR2 (germline): MNHNS, SASEGT. The CDR3 is 12 residues long. CDR3 in DNA: TGTGCCAGCAGTGCTAGCTCCTATGGCTACACCTTC. This encodes CASSASSYGYTF.

As concerns this clone: The identical CDR3 is also encoded by other nucleotide sequences in the sample. The genes are TRBV18 and TRBJ1-1; the D gene is possibly TRBD1 (5 bases). Between the trimmed V and J ends, which lost 6 bases and 3 bases, there was a span of 11 bases. Germline V lookup: CDR1 KGHSH, CDR2 LQKENI. The CDR3 is 13 residues long. The CDR3 DNA is TGTGCCAGCTCTCGGGGCGGGGACACTGAAGCTTTCTTT. It translates to CASSRGGDTEAFF.

CDR3 bases: TGTGCCAGCAGTTTGGTGGAGGGATCGAGTTCACCCCTCCACTTT. This encodes CASSLVEGSSSPLHF. The chain uses TRBV27 and TRBJ1-6; D gene ambiguous. In germline, CDR1 is MNHEY, CDR2 SMNVEV (reference sequence). The V end lost 3 bases, the J end lost 9 bases, and 15 bases lay between the germline ends. CDR3 size: 15 residues.

CDR3 residues: CASSGGDRTNTEAFF. Written as DNA, the CDR3 is TGTGCCAGCAGTGGTGGGGACAGAACGAACACTGAAGCTTTCTTT. The chain links TRBV25-1 to TRBJ1-1, with 7 bases matching TRBD1. With 4 bases clipped from V and 1 base from J, the junction kept 6 bases outside the gene matches. The CDR3 length is 15 residues. Germline V gene lookup returns CDR1 MGHDK and CDR2 SYGVNS.

The CDR3 nucleotides are TGTGCCAGCAGCCTCCAATCTTTGGAGGGCTCTGGAAACACCATATATTTT. Residues: CASSLQSLEGSGNTIYF. J is TRBJ1-3 and V is TRBV21-1. TRBV21-1 is labeled a pseudogene. The length of the CDR3 is 17 residues.

This chain uses TRBV5-3 with TRBJ2-5, with D perhaps matching TRBD2 (5 bases). TRBV5-3 is an ORF, and what it does is uncertain. This CDR3 region has 16 residues. Trimming removed 0 bases at V and 5 bases at J, with 17 bases between. CDR3 amino acids: CARSLGASSECETQYF. CDR3 in DNA: TGTGCCAGAAGCTTGGGGGCTAGCAGTGAATGTGAGACCCAGTACTTC.

The chain joins TRBV19 to TRBJ2-7, with a possible D match to TRBD1 (5 bases). Trimming stripped 0 bases from V and 12 bases from J, with 12 bases between. The CDR3 extends over 12 amino acids. Germline V CDR1 and CDR2: LNHDA, SQIVND (reference sequence). CDR3 sequence (DNA): TGTGCCAGTAGTATAGATCAGGTTCAGGGGTACTTC. As protein: CASSIDQVQGYF.

The V gene is TRBV2, the J gene TRBJ2-2; D is unclear. The CDR3 runs 11 residues. Germline lookup yields CDR1 SNHLY and CDR2 FYNNEI. V lost 5 bases, J lost 9 bases, and 7 bases lay in between. CDR3 sequence reads: CASSNSWELFF. The DNA for the CDR3 is TGTGCCAGCAGTAATAGCTGGGAGCTGTTTTTT.

The chain is built from TRBV5-1 and TRBJ2-2; D is undetermined. The CDR3 is 15 residues long. Trimming left V 1 base short and J 0 bases short, with 7 bases between. The V gene's germline CDR1 is SGHRS and CDR2 YFSETQ. The CDR3 nucleotides are TGCGCCAGCAGCTTGAGTAGCCCGAACACCGGGGAGCTGTTTTTT. Residues: CASSLSSPNTGELFF. Variable domain in full (rest from reference TRBV5-1 and TRBJ2-2): KAGVTQTPRYLIKTRGQQVTLSCSPISGHRSVSWYQQTPGQGLQFLFEYFSETQRNKGNFPGRFSGRQFSNSRSEMNVSTLELGDSALYLCASSLSSPNTGELFFGEGSRLTVL.

This rearrangement joins TRBV5-6 to TRBJ2-5; 10 nucleotides match TRBD2. J gave up 13 bases and V 4 bases, and 7 bases lay outside the gene matches. The CDR3 totals 12 residues. Germline V gene sequence: CDR1 SGHDT, CDR2 YYEEEE. Here the CDR3 DNA reads TGTGCCAGCAGCCTCGGGACTAGCGATAGGTACTTC. It specifies CASSLGTSDRYF.

The chain joins TRBV19 to TRBJ1-1; D not resolved. The CDR3 extends over 13 amino acids. V lost 5 bases and J lost 10, with 17 bases in between. The germline gives CDR1 LNHDA, CDR2 SQIVND (reference sequence). Written as DNA, the CDR3 is TGTGCCAGTAGTGAGGGCGTCCCAGTACGAGCTTTCTTT. Amino acids: CASSEGVPVRAFF.

This chain joins TRBV5-1 and TRBJ2-5; the D gene is possibly TRBD1 (5 bases). The CDR3 has 15 amino acids. Per the germline V gene, CDR1 is SGHRS and CDR2 is YFSETQ. The V end was cut by 0 bases, the J end by 5 bases, with 14 bases between. CDR3 bases: TGCGCCAGCAGCTTGGCGTTAGGGGCCCCGGAGACCCAGTACTTC. This gives the protein CASSLALGAPETQYF.

J is TRBJ1-2 and V is TRBV5-5, with D perhaps TRBD1 (5 bases). V was clipped by 4 bases and J by 6 bases, with 16 bases between them. There are 14 residues in the CDR3. Germline CDR1 and CDR2: SGHKS and YYEKEE (reference sequence). In DNA, the CDR3 is TGTGCCAGCAGCCCGCCGAAGGGGAGGGATGGCTACACCTTC. Its protein product is CASSPPKGRDGYTF.